The clone carrying this TCR beta chain was seen a handful of times. The antigen remains unidentified. The data are from a study of T-cell reconstitution after alpha-beta-depleted transplantation in children. The study's findings and limits: Expanded graft clones, several hundred of them, were reportedly the source of alpha-beta T cells about two months after transplant. Fresh T-cell production supplied most of the T-cell counts and diversity seen one year after transplant. Certain patients had high TCRbeta diversity at day 60, and it came from recipient T cells and thymic progenitors that survived.

The CDR3 is made up of 16 amino acids. Trimming took off 6 bases at V and 3 bases at J, with 23 bases between the two ends. Germline CDR1 reads SQVTM; CDR2 reads ANQGSEA. A TCRbeta library incorporating unique molecular identifiers was prepared. TCRdb processed the PCR reads anew with MiXCR; each CDR3 protein has one entry. The data hold hundreds of thousands of distinct CDR3 sequences, with around 15% observed a single time. Here the sequenced sample was PBMCs, mostly from graft donor cells, taken 360 days after TCRalphabeta/CD19-depleted stem cell transplant. The chain couples TRBV29-1 to TRBJ1-1; D gene ambiguous. The clonotype comes from a boy under three years old who had a stem cell transplant for Wiskott-Aldrich syndrome, so the T cells may come from the graft donor. The CDR3 spells CSVIVSPLRRYTEAFF. CDR3 sequence (DNA): TGCAGCGTCATTGTATCCCCCTTAAGAAGGTACACTGAAGCTTTCTTT.